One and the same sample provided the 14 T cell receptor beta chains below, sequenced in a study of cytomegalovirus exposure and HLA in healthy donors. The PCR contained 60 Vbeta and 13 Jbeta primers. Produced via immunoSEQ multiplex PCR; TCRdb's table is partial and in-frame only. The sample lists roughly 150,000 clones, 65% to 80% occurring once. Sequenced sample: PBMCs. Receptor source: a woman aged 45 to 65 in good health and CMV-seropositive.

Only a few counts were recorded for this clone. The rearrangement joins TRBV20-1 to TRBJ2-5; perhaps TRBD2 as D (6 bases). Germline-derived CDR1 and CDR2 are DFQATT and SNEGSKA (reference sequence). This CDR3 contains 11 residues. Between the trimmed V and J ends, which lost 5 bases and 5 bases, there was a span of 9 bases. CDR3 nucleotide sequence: TGCAGTGCTTTAGCGGTGGAGACCCAGTACTTC. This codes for CSALAVETQYF.

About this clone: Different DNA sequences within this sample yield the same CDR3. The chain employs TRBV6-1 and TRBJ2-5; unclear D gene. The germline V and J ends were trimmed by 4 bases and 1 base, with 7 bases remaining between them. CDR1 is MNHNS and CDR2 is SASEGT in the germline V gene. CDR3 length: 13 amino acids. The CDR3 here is CASSGGGQETQYF. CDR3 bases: TGTGCCAGCAGTGGTGGCGGCCAAGAGACCCAGTACTTC.

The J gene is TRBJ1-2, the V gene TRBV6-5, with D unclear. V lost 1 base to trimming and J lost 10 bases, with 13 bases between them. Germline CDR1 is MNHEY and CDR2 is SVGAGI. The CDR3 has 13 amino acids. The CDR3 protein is CASSYLRGGDYTF. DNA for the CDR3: TGTGCCAGCAGTTACTTACGGGGAGGCGACTACACCTTC.

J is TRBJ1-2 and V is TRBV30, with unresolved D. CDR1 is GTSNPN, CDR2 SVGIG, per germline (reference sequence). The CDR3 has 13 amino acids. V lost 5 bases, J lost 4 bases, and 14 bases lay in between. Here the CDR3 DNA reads TGTGCCTGGGAATTGAGCGGGGTCTATGGCTACACCTTC. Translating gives CAWELSGVYGYTF.

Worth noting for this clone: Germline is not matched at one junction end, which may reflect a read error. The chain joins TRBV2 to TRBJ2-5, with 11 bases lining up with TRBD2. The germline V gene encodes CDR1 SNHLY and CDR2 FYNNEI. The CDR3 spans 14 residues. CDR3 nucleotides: TGTGCCAGCACAATGGGACTAGCGGTTGGGACCCGGTACTTC. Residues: CASTMGLAVGTRYF.

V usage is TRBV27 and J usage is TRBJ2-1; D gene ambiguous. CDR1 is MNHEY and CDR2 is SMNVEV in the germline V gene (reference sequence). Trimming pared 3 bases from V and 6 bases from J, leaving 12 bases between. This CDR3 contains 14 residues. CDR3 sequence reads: CASSFGDLLNEQFF. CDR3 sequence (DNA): TGTGCCAGCAGTTTCGGAGACCTCCTCAATGAGCAGTTCTTC.

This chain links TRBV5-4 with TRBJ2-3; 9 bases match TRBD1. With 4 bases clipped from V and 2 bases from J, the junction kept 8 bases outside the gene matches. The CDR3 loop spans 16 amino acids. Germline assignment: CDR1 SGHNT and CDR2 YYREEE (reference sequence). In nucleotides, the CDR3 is TGTGCCAGCAGCAGGGGACAGGGTTTCCTCACAGATACGCAGTATTTT. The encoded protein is CASSRGQGFLTDTQYF.

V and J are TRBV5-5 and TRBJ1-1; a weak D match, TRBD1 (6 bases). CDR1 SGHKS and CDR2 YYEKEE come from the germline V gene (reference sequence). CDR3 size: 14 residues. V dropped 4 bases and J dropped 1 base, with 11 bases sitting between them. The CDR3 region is CASSLQGSNTEAFF. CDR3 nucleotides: TGTGCCAGCAGCCTGCAGGGGTCGAACACTGAAGCTTTCTTT.

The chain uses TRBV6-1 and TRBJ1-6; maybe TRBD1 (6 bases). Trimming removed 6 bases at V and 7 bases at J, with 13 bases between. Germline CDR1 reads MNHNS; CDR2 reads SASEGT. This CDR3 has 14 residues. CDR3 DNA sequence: TGTGCCAGCAGGCTCCGGGACAAAAATTCACCCCTCCACTTT. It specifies CASRLRDKNSPLHF.

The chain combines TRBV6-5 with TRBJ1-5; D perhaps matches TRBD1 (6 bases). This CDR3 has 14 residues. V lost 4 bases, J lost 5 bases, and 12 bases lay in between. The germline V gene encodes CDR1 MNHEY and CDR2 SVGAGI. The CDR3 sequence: CASSSTGWDQPQHF. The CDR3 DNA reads TGTGCCAGCAGTTCTACAGGGTGGGATCAGCCCCAGCATTTT.

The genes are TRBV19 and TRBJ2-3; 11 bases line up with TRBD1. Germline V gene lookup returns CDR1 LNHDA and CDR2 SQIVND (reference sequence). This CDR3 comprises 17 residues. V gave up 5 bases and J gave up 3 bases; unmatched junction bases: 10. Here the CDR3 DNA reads TGTGCCAGTAGTCCGAGAACGGGACAGGGGGGGACAGATACGCAGTATTTT. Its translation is CASSPRTGQGGTDTQYF.

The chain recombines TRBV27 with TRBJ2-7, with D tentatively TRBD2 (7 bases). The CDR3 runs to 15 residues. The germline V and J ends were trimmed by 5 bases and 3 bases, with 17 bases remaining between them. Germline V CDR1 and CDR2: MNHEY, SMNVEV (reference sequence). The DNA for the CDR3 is TGTGCCAGCAGTAGCGGGACCGGAGGGGGCTACGAGCAGTACTTC. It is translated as CASSSGTGGGYEQYF.

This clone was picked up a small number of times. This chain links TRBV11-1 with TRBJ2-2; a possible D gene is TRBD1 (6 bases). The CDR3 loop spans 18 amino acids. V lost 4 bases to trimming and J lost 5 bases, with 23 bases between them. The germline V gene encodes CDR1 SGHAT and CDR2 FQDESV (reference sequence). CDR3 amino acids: CASSSYWDTALDTGELFF. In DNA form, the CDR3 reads TGTGCCAGCAGCTCATACTGGGACACAGCGTTGGATACCGGGGAGCTGTTTTTT.

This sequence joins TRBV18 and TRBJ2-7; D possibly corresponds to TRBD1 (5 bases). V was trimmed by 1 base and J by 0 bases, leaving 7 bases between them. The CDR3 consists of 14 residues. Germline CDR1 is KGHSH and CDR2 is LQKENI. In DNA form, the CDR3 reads TGTGCCAGCTCACCACGACAGAACTCCTACGAGCAGTACTTC. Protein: CASSPRQNSYEQYF.